This T cell receptor beta chain was captured in a study of shared clonotypes between healthy human individuals. Germline V lookup: CDR1 SGHDT, CDR2 YYEEEE. There are 14 residues in the CDR3. Trimming took 1 base from V and 4 from J, leaving 11 bases between them. Here immunoSEQ multiplex PCR was the method, and the copy in TCRdb shows in-frame clones only, minus some. Of about 2.3 million clones listed, around 93% were seen once; the top ten hold approximately 0.39%. Material: naive CD4+ T cells from PBMCs. Subset indicated: CD45RA+ positively selected. The chain links TRBV5-6 to TRBJ1-2; no clear D. This receptor was taken from a man between 18 and 29 years old in good health. Some clones in this sample may be carry-over from other donors' samples. CDR3 nucleotide sequence: TGTGCCAGCAGCTTGCAGGAGACCCTCTATGGCTACACCTTC. Its protein product is CASSLQETLYGYTF.